This T cell receptor (beta chain) stems from a study of T cell clones after liver transplantation. Study context: Samples came from ITN030ST, which attempted immunosuppression withdrawal within 2 years of liver transplantation. Draws occurred before transplant, before withdrawal, and after complete or failed withdrawal.

The sample holds one count of this clone. Its antigen remains unidentified. Method: immunoSEQ multiplex PCR; TCRdb's copy keeps in-frame clones and lacks some. The sample has around 100,000 clones; around four fifths are singletons. Whole-study results and caveats: A larger donor-reactive than third-party decline suggested partial antigen-specific deletion.

The sequence derives from a human donor who received a liver transplant. The sequences come from CD4+ T cells from blood, collected before liver transplant.

The chain's CDR3 is CSAQGNQPQHF. CDR3 DNA: TGCAGTGCACAGGGGAATCAGCCCCAGCATTTT. The rearrangement uses TRBV20-1 and TRBJ1-5, with 7 bases fitting TRBD1. Germline V gene lookup returns CDR1 DFQATT and CDR2 SNEGSKA (reference sequence). The CDR3 extends over 11 amino acids. J lost 4 bases, V lost 6 bases, and 0 bases had no gene match.